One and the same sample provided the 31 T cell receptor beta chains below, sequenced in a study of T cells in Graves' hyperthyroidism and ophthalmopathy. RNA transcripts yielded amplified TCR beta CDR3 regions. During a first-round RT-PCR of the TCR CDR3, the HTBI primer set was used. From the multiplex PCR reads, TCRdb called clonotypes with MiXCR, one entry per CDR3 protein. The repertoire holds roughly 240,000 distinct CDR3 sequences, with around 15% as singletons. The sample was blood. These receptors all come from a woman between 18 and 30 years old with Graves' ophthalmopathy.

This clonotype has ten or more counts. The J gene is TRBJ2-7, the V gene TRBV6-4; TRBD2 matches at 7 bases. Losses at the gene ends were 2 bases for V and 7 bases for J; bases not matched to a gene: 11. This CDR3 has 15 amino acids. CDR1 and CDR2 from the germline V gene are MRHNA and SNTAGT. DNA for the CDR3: TGTGCCAGCAGTGACCAGGGACTACCTTCAGAAGAGCAGTACTTC. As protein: CASSDQGLPSEEQYF.

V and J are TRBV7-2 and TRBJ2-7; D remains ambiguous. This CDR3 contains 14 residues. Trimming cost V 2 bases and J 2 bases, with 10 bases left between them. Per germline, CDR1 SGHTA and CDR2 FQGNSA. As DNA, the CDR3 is TGTGCCAGCAGCTTAAGACCGTCGACCTACGAGCAGTACTTC. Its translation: CASSLRPSTYEQYF.

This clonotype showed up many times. In nucleotides, the CDR3 is TGCAGTGCTAGTCCGGCAGGGAGTTTTAATGAGCAGTTCTTC. Protein sequence: CSASPAGSFNEQFF. This chain joins TRBV20-1 and TRBJ2-1; D tentatively reads TRBD1 or TRBD2 (5 bases each). V lost 3 bases to trimming and J lost 7 bases, with 16 bases between them. CDR3 size: 14 residues. Germline CDR1 reads DFQATT; CDR2 reads SNEGSKA (reference sequence).

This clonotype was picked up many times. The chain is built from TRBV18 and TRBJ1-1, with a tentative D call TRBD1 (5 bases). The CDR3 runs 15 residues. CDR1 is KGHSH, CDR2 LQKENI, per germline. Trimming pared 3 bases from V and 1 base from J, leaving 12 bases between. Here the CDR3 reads CASSPPEGPNTEAFF. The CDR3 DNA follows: TGTGCCAGCTCACCTCCGGAGGGGCCGAACACTGAAGCTTTCTTT.

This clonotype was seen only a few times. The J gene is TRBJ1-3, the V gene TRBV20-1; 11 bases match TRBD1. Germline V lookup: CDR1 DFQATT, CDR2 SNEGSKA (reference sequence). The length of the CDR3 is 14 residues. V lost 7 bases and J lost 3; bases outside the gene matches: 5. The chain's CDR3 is CSGRTGGHGNTIYF. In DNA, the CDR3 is TGCAGTGGACGGACAGGGGGCCATGGAAACACCATATATTTT.

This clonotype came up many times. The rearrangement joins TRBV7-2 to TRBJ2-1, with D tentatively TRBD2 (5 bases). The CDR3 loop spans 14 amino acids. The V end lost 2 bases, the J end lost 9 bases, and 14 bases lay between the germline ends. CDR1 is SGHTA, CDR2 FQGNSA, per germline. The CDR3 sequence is CASSLSRDRSEQFF. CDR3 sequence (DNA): TGTGCCAGCAGCTTAAGCCGGGATAGGAGTGAGCAGTTCTTC.

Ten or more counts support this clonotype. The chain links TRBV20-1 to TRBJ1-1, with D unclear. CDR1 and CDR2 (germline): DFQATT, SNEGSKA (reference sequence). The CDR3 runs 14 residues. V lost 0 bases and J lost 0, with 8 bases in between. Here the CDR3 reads CSARDPGLNTEAFF. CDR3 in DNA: TGCAGTGCTAGAGATCCAGGATTGAACACTGAAGCTTTCTTT.

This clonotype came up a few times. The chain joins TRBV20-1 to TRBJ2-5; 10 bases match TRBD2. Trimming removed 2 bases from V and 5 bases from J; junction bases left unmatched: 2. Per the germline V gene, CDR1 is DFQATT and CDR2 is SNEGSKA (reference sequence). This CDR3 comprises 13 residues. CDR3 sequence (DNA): TGCAGTGCTAGACTAGCGGGAGTTGAGACCCAGTACTTC. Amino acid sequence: CSARLAGVETQYF.

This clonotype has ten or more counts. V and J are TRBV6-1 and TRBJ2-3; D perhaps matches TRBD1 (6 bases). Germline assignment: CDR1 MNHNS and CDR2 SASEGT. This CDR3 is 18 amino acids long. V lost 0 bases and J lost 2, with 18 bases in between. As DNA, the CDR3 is TGTGCCAGCAGTGAAGCGTATCTAGGGGACATAGACACAGATACGCAGTATTTT. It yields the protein CASSEAYLGDIDTDTQYF.

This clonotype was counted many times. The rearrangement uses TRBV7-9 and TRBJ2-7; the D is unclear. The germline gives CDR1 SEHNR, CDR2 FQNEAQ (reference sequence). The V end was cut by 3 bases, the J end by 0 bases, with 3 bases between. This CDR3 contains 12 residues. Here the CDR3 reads CASSFSSYEQYF. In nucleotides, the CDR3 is TGTGCCAGCAGCTTCAGCTCCTACGAGCAGTACTTC.

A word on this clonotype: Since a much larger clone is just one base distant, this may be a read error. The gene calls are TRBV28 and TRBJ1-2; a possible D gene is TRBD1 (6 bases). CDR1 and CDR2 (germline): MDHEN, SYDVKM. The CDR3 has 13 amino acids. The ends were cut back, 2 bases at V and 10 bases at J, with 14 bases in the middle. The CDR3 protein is CASSLQGIHDYTF. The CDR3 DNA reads TGTGCCAGCAGTTTACAGGGGATCCATGACTACACCTTC.

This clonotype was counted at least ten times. CDR3 in DNA: TGTGCCAGCAGTACCCCTATTGGACAGGGTTCTCCTGGAAACACCATATATTTT. Protein product: CASSTPIGQGSPGNTIYF. The V call is TRBV28, the J call TRBJ1-3, with 8 bases fitting TRBD1. V lost 5 bases, J lost 2 bases, and 14 bases stayed unmatched. CDR1 and CDR2 (germline): MDHEN, SYDVKM. The CDR3 loop spans 18 amino acids. The complete variable domain, with remaining parts taken from reference TRBV28 and TRBJ1-3, reads DVKVTQSSRYLVKRTGEKVFLECVQDMDHENMFWYRQDPGLGLRLIYFSYDVKMKEKGDIPEGYSVSREKKERFSLILESASTNQTSMYLCASSTPIGQGSPGNTIYFGEGSWLTVV.

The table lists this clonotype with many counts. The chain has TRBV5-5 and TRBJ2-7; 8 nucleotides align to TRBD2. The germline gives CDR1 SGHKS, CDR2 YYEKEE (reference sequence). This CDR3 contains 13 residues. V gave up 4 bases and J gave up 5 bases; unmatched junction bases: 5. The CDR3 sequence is CASSPGLGNEQYF. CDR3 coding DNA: TGTGCCAGCAGCCCGGGACTAGGGAACGAGCAGTACTTC.

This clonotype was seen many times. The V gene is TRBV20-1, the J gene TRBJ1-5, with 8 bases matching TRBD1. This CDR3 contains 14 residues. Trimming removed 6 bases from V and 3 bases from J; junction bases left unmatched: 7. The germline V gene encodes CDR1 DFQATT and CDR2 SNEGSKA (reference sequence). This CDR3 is CSAGVTGDNQPQHF. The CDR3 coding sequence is TGCAGTGCCGGAGTGACAGGGGACAATCAGCCCCAGCATTTT.

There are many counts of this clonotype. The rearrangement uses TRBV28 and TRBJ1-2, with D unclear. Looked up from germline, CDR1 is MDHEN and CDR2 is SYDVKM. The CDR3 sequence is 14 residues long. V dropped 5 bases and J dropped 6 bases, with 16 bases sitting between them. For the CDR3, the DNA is TGTGCCAGCAGTCCATGGACCGAATCCGATGGCTACACCTTC. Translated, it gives CASSPWTESDGYTF.

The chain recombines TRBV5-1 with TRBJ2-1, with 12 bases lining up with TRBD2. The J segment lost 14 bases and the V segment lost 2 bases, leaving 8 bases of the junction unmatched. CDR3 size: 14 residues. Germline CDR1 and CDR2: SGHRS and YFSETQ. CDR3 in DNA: TGCGCCAGCAGCTTTGCTAGCGGGGGGGTAGGGGAGTTCTTC. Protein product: CASSFASGGVGEFF.

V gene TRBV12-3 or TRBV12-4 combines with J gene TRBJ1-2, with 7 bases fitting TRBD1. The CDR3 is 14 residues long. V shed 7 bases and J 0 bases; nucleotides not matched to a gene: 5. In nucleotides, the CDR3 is TGTGCCAGCACCGGGACAGAAACTAACTATGGCTACACCTTC. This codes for CASTGTETNYGYTF.

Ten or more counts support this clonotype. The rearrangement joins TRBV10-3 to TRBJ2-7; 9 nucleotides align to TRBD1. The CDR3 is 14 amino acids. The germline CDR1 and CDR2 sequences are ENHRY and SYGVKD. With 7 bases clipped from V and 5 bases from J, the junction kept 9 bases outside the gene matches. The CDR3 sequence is CAINPGQGLHEQYF. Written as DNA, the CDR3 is TGTGCCATCAACCCGGGACAGGGACTCCACGAGCAGTACTTC.

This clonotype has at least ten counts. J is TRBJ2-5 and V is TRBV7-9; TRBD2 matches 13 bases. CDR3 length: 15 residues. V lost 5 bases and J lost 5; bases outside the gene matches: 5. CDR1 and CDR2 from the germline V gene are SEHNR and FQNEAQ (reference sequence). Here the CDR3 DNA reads TGTGCCAGCAGCCTCGGGACTAGCGGGAAGGAGACCCAGTACTTC. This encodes CASSLGTSGKETQYF.

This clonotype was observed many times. CDR3 in amino acids: CASSLLRLTGELFF. CDR3 DNA sequence: TGTGCCAGCAGTTTATTAAGGTTGACCGGGGAGCTGTTTTTT. J is TRBJ2-2 and V is TRBV28; no definite D call. The germline gives CDR1 MDHEN, CDR2 SYDVKM. V was clipped by 1 base and J by 5 bases, with 8 bases between them. The CDR3 totals 14 residues.

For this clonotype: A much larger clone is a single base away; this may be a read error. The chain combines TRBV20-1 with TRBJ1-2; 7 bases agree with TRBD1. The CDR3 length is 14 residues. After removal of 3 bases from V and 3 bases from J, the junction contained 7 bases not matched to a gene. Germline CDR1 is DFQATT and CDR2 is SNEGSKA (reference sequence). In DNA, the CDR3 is TGCAGTGCTAGCCCGGGACAGACTTACTATGGCTACACCTTC. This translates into CSASPGQTYYGYTF.

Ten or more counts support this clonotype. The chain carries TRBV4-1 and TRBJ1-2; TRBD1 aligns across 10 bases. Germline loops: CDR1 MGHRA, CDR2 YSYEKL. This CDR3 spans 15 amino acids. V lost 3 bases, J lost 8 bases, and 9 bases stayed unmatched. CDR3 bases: TGCGCCAGCAGCCAGACGTTCGGGACAGGGGTCGGCTACACCTTC. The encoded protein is CASSQTFGTGVGYTF.

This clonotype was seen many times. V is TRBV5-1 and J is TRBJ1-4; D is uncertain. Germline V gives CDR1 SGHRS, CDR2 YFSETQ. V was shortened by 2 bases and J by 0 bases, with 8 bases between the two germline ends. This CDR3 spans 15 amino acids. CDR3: CASSLEGATNEKLFF. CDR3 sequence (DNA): TGCGCCAGCAGCTTAGAGGGAGCAACTAATGAAAAACTGTTTTTT.

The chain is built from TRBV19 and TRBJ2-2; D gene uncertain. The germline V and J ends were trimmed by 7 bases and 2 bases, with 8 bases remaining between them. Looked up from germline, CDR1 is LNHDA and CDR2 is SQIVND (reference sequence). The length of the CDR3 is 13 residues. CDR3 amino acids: CASKKINTGELFF. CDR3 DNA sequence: TGTGCCAGTAAAAAAATAAACACCGGGGAGCTGTTTTTT.

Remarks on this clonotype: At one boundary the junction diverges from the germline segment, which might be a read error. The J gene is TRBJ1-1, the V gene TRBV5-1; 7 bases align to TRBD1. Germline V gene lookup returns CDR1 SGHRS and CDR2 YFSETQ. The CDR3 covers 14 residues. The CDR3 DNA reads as TGCGCCGGCAGCCTCGGGACAGTTATTACTGAAGCTTTCTTT. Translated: CAGSLGTVITEAFF.

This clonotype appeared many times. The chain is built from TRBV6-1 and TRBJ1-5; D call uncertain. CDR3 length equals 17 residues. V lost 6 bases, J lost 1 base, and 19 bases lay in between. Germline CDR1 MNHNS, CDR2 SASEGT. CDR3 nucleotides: TGTGCCAGCAGGGCTTCAAGGGCGGGTTCAAGCAATCAGCCCCAGCATTTT. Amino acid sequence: CASRASRAGSSNQPQHF.

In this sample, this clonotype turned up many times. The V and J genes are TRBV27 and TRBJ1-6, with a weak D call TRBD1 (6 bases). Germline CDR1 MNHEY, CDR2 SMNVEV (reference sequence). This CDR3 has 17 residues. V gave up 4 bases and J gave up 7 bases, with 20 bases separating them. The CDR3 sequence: CASSSLRAGGENSPLHF. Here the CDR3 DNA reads TGTGCCAGCAGTTCCTTACGGGCGGGGGGCGAAAATTCACCCCTCCACTTT.

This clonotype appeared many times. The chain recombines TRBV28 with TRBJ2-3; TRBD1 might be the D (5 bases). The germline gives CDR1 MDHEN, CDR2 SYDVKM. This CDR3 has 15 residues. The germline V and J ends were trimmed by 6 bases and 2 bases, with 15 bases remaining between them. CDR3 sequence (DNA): TGTGCCAGCAGGGCACCGACAGAGATCACAGATACGCAGTATTTT. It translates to CASRAPTEITDTQYF.

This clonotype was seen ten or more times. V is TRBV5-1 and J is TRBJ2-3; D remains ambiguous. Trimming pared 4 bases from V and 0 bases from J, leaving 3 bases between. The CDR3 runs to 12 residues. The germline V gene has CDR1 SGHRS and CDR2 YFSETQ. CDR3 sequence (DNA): TGCGCCAGCAGCCGAAGCACAGATACGCAGTATTTT. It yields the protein CASSRSTDTQYF.

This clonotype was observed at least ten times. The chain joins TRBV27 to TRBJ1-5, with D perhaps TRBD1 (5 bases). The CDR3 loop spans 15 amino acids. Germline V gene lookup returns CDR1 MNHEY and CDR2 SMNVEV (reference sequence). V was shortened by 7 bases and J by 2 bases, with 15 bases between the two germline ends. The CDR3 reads CASTDRRVCNQPQHF. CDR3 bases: TGTGCCAGCACAGACAGACGGGTTTGCAATCAGCCCCAGCATTTT.

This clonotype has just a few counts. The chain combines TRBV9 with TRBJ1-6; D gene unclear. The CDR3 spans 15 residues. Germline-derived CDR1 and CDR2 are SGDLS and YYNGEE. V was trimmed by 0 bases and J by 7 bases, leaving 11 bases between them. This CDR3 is CASSVEDFHNSPLHF. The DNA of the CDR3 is TGTGCCAGCAGCGTAGAAGACTTCCACAATTCACCCCTCCACTTT.